What follows is one TCR beta chain and its context. Its antigen remains unidentified. Cultured CD4+ T-cell DNA underwent Oncomine TCR Beta short-read sequencing. MiXCR, run by TCRdb on the PCR reads, gives a single entry per CDR3 protein. The sample carries about 15,000 distinct CDR3 sequences, approximately 52% recorded once. There are 14 residues in the CDR3. Looked up from germline, CDR1 is SGHTS and CDR2 is YDEGEE. The germline V and J ends were trimmed by 0 bases and 6 bases, with 9 bases remaining between them. Treatment described: roughly ten-day PBMC culture with coronavirus spike peptide pools or control peptides (ViraFEST assay). ViraFEST sequenced TCRs after peptide-pool expansion of antigen-specific T cells. The data belong to a study of vaccination and CD4 T cells after COVID-19.

The chain couples TRBV5-8 to TRBJ2-2, with D perhaps matching TRBD2 (6 bases). This sequence was found in a human donor who had recovered from COVID-19. Input material: CD4+ T cells from blood, cultured in vitro. The chain's CDR3 is CASSLVEGPGELFF. The CDR3 region has the DNA TGTGCCAGCAGCTTGGTGGAGGGGCCCGGGGAGCTGTTTTTT.